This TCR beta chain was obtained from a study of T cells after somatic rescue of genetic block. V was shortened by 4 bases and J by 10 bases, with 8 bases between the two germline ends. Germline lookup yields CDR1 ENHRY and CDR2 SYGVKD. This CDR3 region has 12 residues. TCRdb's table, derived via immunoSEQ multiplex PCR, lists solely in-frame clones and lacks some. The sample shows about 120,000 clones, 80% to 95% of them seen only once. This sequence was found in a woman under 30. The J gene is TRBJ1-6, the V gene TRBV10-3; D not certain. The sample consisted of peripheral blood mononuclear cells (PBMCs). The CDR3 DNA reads TGTGCCATCAGTGGAGGAGAATCACCCCTCCACTTT. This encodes CAISGGESPLHF.